The 21 T cell receptor beta chains below come from one sample, sequenced in a study of shared clonotypes between healthy human individuals. CD45RO-negative, CCR7-positively selected cells formed the naive CD8 fraction, excluding terminally differentiated effector memory CD45RA+ cells. Method: immunoSEQ multiplex PCR; TCRdb's copy keeps in-frame clones and lacks some. The data contain approximately 810,000 clones, 92% of them singletons. Sequences were obtained from naive CD8+ T cells sorted from blood. The source of these receptors is a man aged 25 to 40 in good health.

Here the CDR3 DNA reads TGTGCCAGCGGACCCGATACTAGCTCCTACAATGAGCAGTTCTTC. Protein product: CASGPDTSSYNEQFF. The chain carries TRBV7-9 and TRBJ2-1; a possible D gene is TRBD2 (5 bases). CDR3 length equals 15 residues. The germline gives CDR1 SEHNR, CDR2 FQNEAQ (reference sequence). V shed 8 bases and J shed 0 bases, with 14 bases lying between them.

This clone was detected once. The V call is TRBV30, the J call TRBJ1-1, with no clear D. Trimming pared 1 base from V and 2 bases from J, leaving 11 bases between. The CDR3 covers 14 residues. The germline CDR1 and CDR2 sequences are GTSNPN and SVGIG (reference sequence). For the CDR3, the DNA is TGTGCCTGGAGTGAGACTGAGGGCAACACTGAAGCTTTCTTT. Protein sequence: CAWSETEGNTEAFF.

The chain has TRBV7-8 and TRBJ2-1, with D perhaps matching TRBD1 or TRBD2 (5 bases each). CDR1 SGHVS and CDR2 FQNEAQ come from the germline V gene. V dropped 2 bases and J dropped 5 bases, with 16 bases sitting between them. The CDR3 is made up of 16 amino acids. The CDR3 spells CASSLKIGGAHNEQFF. CDR3 sequence (DNA): TGTGCCAGCAGCTTAAAGATTGGGGGTGCCCACAATGAGCAGTTCTTC.

The chain recombines TRBV10-3 with TRBJ2-1; D possibly matches TRBD1 or TRBD2 (5 bases each). Germline lookup yields CDR1 ENHRY and CDR2 SYGVKD. V shed 8 bases and J shed 4 bases, with 15 bases lying between them. This CDR3 comprises 14 residues. The CDR3 here is CAISTNGGYNEQFF. The CDR3 DNA reads TGTGCCATCTCGACGAATGGGGGATACAATGAGCAGTTCTTC.

The table lists this clone with a count of one. The chain recombines TRBV5-5 with TRBJ2-7, with TRBD2 matching over 9 bases. This CDR3 comprises 16 residues. Trimming cost V 4 bases and J 7 bases; bases outside gene matches: 15. Germline lookup yields CDR1 SGHKS and CDR2 YYEKEE (reference sequence). The CDR3 is CASSPGWASGVLEQYF. As DNA, the CDR3 is TGTGCCAGCAGCCCCGGGTGGGCTAGCGGGGTCTTGGAGCAGTACTTC.

The rearrangement links TRBV29-1 to TRBJ2-5, with TRBD2 matching 7 bases. Germline V CDR1 and CDR2: SQVTM, ANQGSEA. After removal of 5 bases from V and 4 bases from J, the junction contained 10 bases not matched to a gene. There are 14 residues in the CDR3. The chain's CDR3 is CSVQIAGEIETQYF. DNA for the CDR3: TGCAGCGTTCAGATTGCGGGAGAGATAGAGACCCAGTACTTC.

This clone was recorded only once. A far larger clone is one nucleotide away, so this likely arose from a read error. The V and J genes are TRBV7-9 and TRBJ2-3; TRBD1 agrees at 9 bases. The CDR3 is 17 amino acids. Germline V CDR1 and CDR2: SEHNR, FQNEAQ (reference sequence). The CDR3: CASSYWDRETGTDMQYF. In DNA form, the CDR3 reads TGTGCCAGCAGCTACTGGGACAGGGAAACCGGCACAGATATGCAGTATTTT.

The chain links TRBV9 to TRBJ2-1; 7 bases agree with TRBD1. This CDR3 is built from 15 residues. After removal of 0 bases from V and 1 base from J, the junction contained 1 base not matched to a gene. CDR1 is SGDLS and CDR2 is YYNGEE in the germline V gene. The DNA of the CDR3 is TGTGCCAGCAGCGTAGAGGGGGCATCCTACAATGAGCAGTTCTTC. Translation: CASSVEGASYNEQFF.

Worth noting for this clone: In the same sample, other DNA sequences code for this CDR3. CDR3 in amino acids: CASSPGTGDYEQYF. The CDR3 coding sequence is TGTGCCAGCAGCCCTGGGACAGGGGACTACGAGCAGTACTTC. The J gene is TRBJ2-7, the V gene TRBV13; 10 bases agree with TRBD1. CDR1 and CDR2 (germline): PRHDT, FYEKMQ (reference sequence). The V gene end was trimmed by 5 bases and the J gene end by 3 bases; junction bases not matched to a gene: 4. CDR3 length: 14 residues.

The V and J genes are TRBV7-9 and TRBJ2-1, with TRBD2 matching 7 bases. Trimming removed 2 bases from V and 6 bases from J; junction bases left unmatched: 16. The CDR3 runs to 18 residues. CDR1 and CDR2 from the germline V gene are SEHNR and FQNEAQ (reference sequence). For the CDR3, the DNA is TGTGCCAGCAGCTTAAGTCCCGGGTTACGGGAGGCGGGCAATGAGCAGTTCTTC. It specifies CASSLSPGLREAGNEQFF.

The gene calls are TRBV28 and TRBJ2-1; the D gene is possibly TRBD1 (5 bases). From germline, CDR1 is MDHEN and CDR2 SYDVKM. The length of the CDR3 is 15 residues. V was clipped by 3 bases and J by 6 bases, with 15 bases between them. This CDR3 is CASSFLPGDSNEQFF. In DNA, the CDR3 is TGTGCCAGCAGTTTCCTGCCCGGTGACAGCAATGAGCAGTTCTTC. The entire variable domain, with the rest obtained from reference TRBV28 and TRBJ2-1, is as follows: DVKVTQSSRYLVKRTGEKVFLECVQDMDHENMFWYRQDPGLGLRLIYFSYDVKMKEKGDIPEGYSVSREKKERFSLILESASTNQTSMYLCASSFLPGDSNEQFFGPGTRLTVL.

The chain has TRBV28 and TRBJ2-7; TRBD1 might be the D (5 bases). Germline CDR1 MDHEN, CDR2 SYDVKM. The V gene lost 7 bases and the J gene lost 0 bases, with 16 bases spanning the gap. The CDR3 length is 15 residues. CDR3 sequence reads: CASTPQPGHSYEQYF. The CDR3, as DNA: TGTGCCAGCACGCCCCAGCCAGGGCACTCCTACGAGCAGTACTTC.

The chain uses TRBV11-2 and TRBJ2-7, with 14 bases matching TRBD2. CDR1 is SGHAT and CDR2 is FQNNGV in the germline V gene. The CDR3 runs 15 residues. Germline trimming cut 3 bases from V and 4 bases from J; bases unmatched to any gene: 2. CDR3 DNA sequence: TGTGCCAGCAGCTTTGGACTAGCGGGAGGATACGAGCAGTACTTC. This translates into CASSFGLAGGYEQYF.

The chain uses TRBV9 and TRBJ2-7; maybe TRBD1 (5 bases). Trimming left V 0 bases short and J 6 bases short, with 19 bases between. Germline lookup yields CDR1 SGDLS and CDR2 YYNGEE. This CDR3 is 16 amino acids long. CDR3 nucleotide sequence: TGTGCCAGCAGCGTAGAAGGGGTGGCAGCCTGGGGCGAGCAGTACTTC. Its protein is CASSVEGVAAWGEQYF.

This sequence joins TRBV4-3 and TRBJ2-1, with TRBD1 as a possible D gene (6 bases). Germline values: CDR1 LGHNA, CDR2 YSLEER. V lost 3 bases to trimming and J lost 2 bases, with 17 bases between them. The CDR3 totals 17 residues. CDR3 DNA: TGCGCCAGCAGCCAGGGGAGAGAAAACAGGGCCTACAATGAGCAGTTCTTC. Translated, it gives CASSQGRENRAYNEQFF.

This clone was seen just once. The chain recombines TRBV6-6 with TRBJ2-5; weak D call: TRBD2 (7 bases). V was pared by 7 bases and J by 1 base, with 10 bases between. Germline CDR1 and CDR2: MNHNY and SVGAGI (reference sequence). The CDR3 length is 13 residues. Here the CDR3 reads CASNAGAQETQYF. In DNA, the CDR3 is TGTGCCAGCAATGCGGGGGCCCAAGAGACCCAGTACTTC.

The chain uses TRBV7-9 and TRBJ2-1; D not resolved. The V gene's germline CDR1 is SEHNR and CDR2 FQNEAQ (reference sequence). The CDR3 runs to 13 residues. Trimming shortened V by 0 bases and J by 6 bases, and 6 bases separated the two germline ends. CDR3 protein: CASSLAGANEQFF. CDR3 DNA sequence: TGTGCCAGCAGCTTAGCGGGCGCCAATGAGCAGTTCTTC.

This chain connects TRBV7-2 to TRBJ2-7; D remains ambiguous. Germline CDR1 and CDR2: SGHTA and FQGNSA. This CDR3 contains 14 residues. V gave up 0 bases and J gave up 3 bases, with 9 bases separating them. The CDR3 DNA reads as TGTGCCAGCAGCTTAGCGGGGTCGGACTACGAGCAGTACTTC. It codes for CASSLAGSDYEQYF.

This clone was found a few times. The V gene is TRBV27, the J gene TRBJ2-7; TRBD2 is a possible D gene (6 bases). The CDR3 extends over 15 amino acids. From germline, CDR1 is MNHEY and CDR2 SMNVEV (reference sequence). Between the trimmed V and J ends, which lost 6 bases and 2 bases, there was a span of 17 bases. The CDR3 region has the DNA TGTGCCAGCAGCCTCAGTGAGCGGGCACCCTACGAGCAGTACTTC. Translation: CASSLSERAPYEQYF.

This clone was observed once. The chain uses TRBV18 and TRBJ2-7; no clear D gene. Germline-derived CDR1 and CDR2 are KGHSH and LQKENI. This CDR3 spans 14 amino acids. Trimming removed 6 bases from V and 0 bases from J, with 12 bases in between. For the CDR3, the DNA is TGTGCCAGCTCTCCGGCAGGATACTCCTACGAGCAGTACTTC. It is translated as CASSPAGYSYEQYF.

J is TRBJ2-7 and V is TRBV4-1; D perhaps matches TRBD1 (7 bases). The germline V and J ends were trimmed by 0 bases and 5 bases, with 14 bases remaining between them. CDR1 and CDR2 from the germline V gene are MGHRA and YSYEKL. The CDR3 sequence is 15 residues long. CDR3 amino acids: CASSQEQGGRNEQYF. CDR3 coding DNA: TGCGCCAGCAGCCAAGAGCAGGGGGGCAGGAACGAGCAGTACTTC.